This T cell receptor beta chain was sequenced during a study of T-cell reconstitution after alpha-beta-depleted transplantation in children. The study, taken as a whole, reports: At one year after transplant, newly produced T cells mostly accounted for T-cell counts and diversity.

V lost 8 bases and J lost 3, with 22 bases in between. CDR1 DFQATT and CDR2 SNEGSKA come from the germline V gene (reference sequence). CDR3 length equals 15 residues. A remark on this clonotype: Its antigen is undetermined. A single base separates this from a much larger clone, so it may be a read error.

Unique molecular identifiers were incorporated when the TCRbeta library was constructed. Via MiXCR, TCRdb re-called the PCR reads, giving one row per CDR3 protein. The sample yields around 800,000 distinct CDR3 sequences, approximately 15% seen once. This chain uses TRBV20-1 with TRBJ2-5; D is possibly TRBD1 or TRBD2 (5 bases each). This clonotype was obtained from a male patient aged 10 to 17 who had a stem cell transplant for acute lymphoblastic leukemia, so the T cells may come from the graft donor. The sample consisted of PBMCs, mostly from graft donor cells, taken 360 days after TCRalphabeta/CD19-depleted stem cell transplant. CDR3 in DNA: TGCAGTACCGATACCTCCCTGGGACCCAAAGAGACCCAGTACTTC. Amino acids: CSTDTSLGPKETQYF.